This T cell receptor (beta chain) derives from a study of T cell responses to AZD1222 COVID-19 vaccine. With respect to this clone: Germline and junction disagree at one end, which may indicate a read error.

This CDR3 has 13 residues. CDR1 SGHAT and CDR2 FQNNGV come from the germline V gene. Data came from immunoSEQ multiplex PCR; TCRdb stores just in-frame clones and leaves some out. The sample has about 140,000 clones, roughly 90% seen once. This receptor was obtained from an adult in good health. Here the sequenced sample was peripheral blood, taken on day 0 of AZD1222 vaccination. This rearrangement joins TRBV11-2 to TRBJ2-3; D is perhaps TRBD2 (5 bases). CDR3 DNA: TGTGCCAGCAGTTTAGCCGGGGTACATACGCAGTATTTT. Translation gives CASSLAGVHTQYF.